The TCR beta chain described here comes from a study of preoperative IRX-2 immunotherapy in early breast cancer (dated by TCRdb to about 2019). A word on this clone: Its binding antigen is unknown. No much larger clone is present one base from it, and per-base qualities are unavailable.

Libraries were built with the immunoSEQ multiplex PCR assay. Imported from immuneACCESS, the table was reduced by TCRdb to in-frame sequences with V and J called. These copies leave out some clones; in studies compared against another copy, an unresolved V gene accounts for under half, and the cause of the remainder is not known. For this sample the table gives more than 50,000 clones, of which approximately 94% were detected only once. The top ten constitute roughly 1.7% of the sample. Trimmed from V: 3 bases; trimmed from J: 0 bases; junction bases lacking a gene match: 5. From cysteine to phenylalanine, the CDR3 is 15 amino acids long. Solely the CDR3 DNA is kept, with 45 bases framed from the first base. Via the germline V gene (reference sequence), CDR1 is GTSNPN and CDR2 SVGIG. Interpreted using the paper, the treatment or condition label stands for: preoperative locoregional IRX-2 cytokine immunotherapy. The samples were obtained from a phase Ib study that tested preoperative, locoregional IRX-2 cytokine immunotherapy designed to prime immune responses. Before surgery, IRX-2 was given to the donors, who were patients with early-stage breast cancer.

The sequence came from a human donor with breast cancer. Sampling was done from a patient treated with IRX-2 immunotherapy. The sequence joins TRBV30 to TRBJ1-3, and 7 junction bases match TRBD1. CDR3 protein: CAWSVTGASGNTIYF. Read as DNA, the sequence is TGTGCCTGGAGCGTAACAGGGGCCTCTGGAAACACCATATATTTT.